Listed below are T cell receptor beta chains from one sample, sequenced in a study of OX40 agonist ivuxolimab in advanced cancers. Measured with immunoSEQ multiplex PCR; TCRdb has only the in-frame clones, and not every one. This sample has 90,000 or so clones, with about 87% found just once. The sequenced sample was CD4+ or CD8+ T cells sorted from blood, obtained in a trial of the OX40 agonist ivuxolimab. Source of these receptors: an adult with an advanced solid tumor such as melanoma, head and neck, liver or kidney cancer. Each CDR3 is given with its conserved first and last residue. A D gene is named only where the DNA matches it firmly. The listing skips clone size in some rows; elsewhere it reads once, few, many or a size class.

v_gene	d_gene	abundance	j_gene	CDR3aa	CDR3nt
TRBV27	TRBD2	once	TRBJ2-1	CASSGGTSGYEQFF	TGTGCCAGCAGTGGGGGGACTAGCGGTTACGAGCAGTTCTTC
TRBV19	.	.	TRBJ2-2	CASRGTENTGELFF	TGTGCCAGTAGGGGGACGGAGAACACCGGGGAGCTGTTTTTT
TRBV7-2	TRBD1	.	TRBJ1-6	CASSLGRGQNNSPLHF	TGTGCCAGCAGCTTAGGGAGGGGGCAGAATAATTCACCCCTCCACTTT
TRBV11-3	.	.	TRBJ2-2	CASSRRVTNTGELFF	TGTGCCAGCAGCCGAAGGGTCACGAACACCGGGGAGCTGTTTTTT
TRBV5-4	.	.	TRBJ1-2	CASSPGTHNYGYTF	TGTGCCAGCAGCCCCGGGACACATAACTATGGCTACACCTTC
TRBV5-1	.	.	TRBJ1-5	CASSFGGGGNQPQHF	TGCGCCAGCAGCTTCGGAGGAGGGGGCAATCAGCCCCAGCATTTT
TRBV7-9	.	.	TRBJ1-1	CASSARDTEAFF	TGTGCCAGCAGTGCCAGGGACACTGAAGCTTTCTTT
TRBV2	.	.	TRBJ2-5	CASSEGLGPETQYF	TGTGCCAGCAGTGAAGGGCTTGGGCCAGAGACCCAGTACTTC
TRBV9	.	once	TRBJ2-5	CASSWDTRGAQYF	TGTGCCAGCAGCTGGGACACGAGGGGGGCCCAGTACTTC
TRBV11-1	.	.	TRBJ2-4	CASSLGEGVKNIQYF	TGTGCCAGCAGCTTGGGTGAGGGGGTCAAAAACATTCAGTACTTC
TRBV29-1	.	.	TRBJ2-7	CSVLVYEQYF	TGCAGCGTTTTGGTATACGAGCAGTACTTC
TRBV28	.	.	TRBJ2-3	CASSAGYRRLSDTQYF	TGTGCCAGCAGTGCCGGATACCGGAGGTTGTCAGATACGCAGTATTTT
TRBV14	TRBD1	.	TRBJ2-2	CASSQGQIVTGELFF	TGTGCCAGCAGCCAGGGACAGATAGTCACCGGGGAGCTGTTTTTT
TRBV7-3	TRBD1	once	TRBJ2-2	CASSRGQGAIGELFF	TGTGCCAGCAGCCGAGGGCAGGGGGCAATCGGGGAGCTGTTTTTT
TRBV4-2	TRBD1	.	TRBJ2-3	CASSPLSTGGKVDTQYF	TGTGCCAGCAGCCCTCTTTCGACAGGGGGTAAGGTGGATACGCAGTATTTT
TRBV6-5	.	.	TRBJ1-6	CASSPGNLYNSPLHF	TGTGCCAGCAGCCCAGGCAATCTGTATAATTCACCCCTCCACTTT
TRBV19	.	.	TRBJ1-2	CASSVSGTPYGYTF	TGTGCCAGTAGTGTTTCCGGGACGCCATATGGCTACACCTTC
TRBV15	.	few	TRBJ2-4	CATSSLAKNIQYF	TGTGCCACCAGCAGTTTAGCCAAAAACATTCAGTACTTC
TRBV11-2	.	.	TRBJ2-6	CASSLEHVLTF	TGTGCCAGCAGCTTAGAACACGTCCTGACTTTC
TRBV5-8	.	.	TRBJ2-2	CASSRGDDPNTGELFF	TGTGCCAGCAGCCGGGGAGACGATCCGAACACCGGGGAGCTGTTTTTT
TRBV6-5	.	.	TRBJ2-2	CASSYSRDSGELFF	TGTGCCAGCAGTTACTCGAGAGACTCCGGGGAGCTGTTTTTT
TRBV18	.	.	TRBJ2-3	CASSPHSTDTQYF	TGTGCCAGCTCACCTCATAGCACAGATACGCAGTATTTT
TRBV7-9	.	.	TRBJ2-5	CASSLVETQYF	TGTGCCAGCAGCTTAGTAGAGACCCAGTACTTC
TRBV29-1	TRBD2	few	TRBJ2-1	CSVATSGKGDEQFF	TGCAGCGTCGCGACTAGCGGGAAAGGGGATGAGCAGTTCTTC
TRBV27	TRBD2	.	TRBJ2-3	CASSSLGIAGTDTQYF	TGTGCCAGCAGTTCCCTCGGAATAGCGGGAACAGATACGCAGTATTTT
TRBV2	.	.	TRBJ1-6	CASGGGNSPLHF	TGTGCCAGCGGCGGGGGTAATTCACCCCTCCACTTT
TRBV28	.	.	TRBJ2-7	CASSLRGYEQYF	TGTGCCAGCAGTTTGAGGGGGTACGAGCAGTACTTC
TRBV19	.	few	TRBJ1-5	CASSPPGGWGNQPQHF	TGTGCCAGTAGTCCCCCAGGAGGGTGGGGCAATCAGCCCCAGCATTTT
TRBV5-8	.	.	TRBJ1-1	CASSIGGARTEAFF	TGTGCCAGCTCCATCGGGGGGGCACGCACTGAAGCTTTCTTT
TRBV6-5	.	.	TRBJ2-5	CASSYHRSRLRETQYF	TGTGCCAGCAGTTACCATAGGTCAAGACTCCGGGAGACCCAGTACTTC
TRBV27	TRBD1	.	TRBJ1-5	CASSLRGQGGLGNQPQHF	TGTGCCAGCAGTTTAAGGGGACAGGGGGGCTTAGGCAATCAGCCCCAGCATTTT
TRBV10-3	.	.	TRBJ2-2	CAIKRQTNTGELFF	TGTGCCATCAAGCGACAGACGAACACCGGGGAGCTGTTTTTT
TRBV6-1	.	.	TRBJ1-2	CASSTRVGYTF	TGTGCCAGCAGTACGAGGGTTGGCTACACCTTC
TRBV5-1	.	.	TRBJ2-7	CASSTGTASYEQYF	TGCGCCAGCAGCACTGGGACGGCGTCCTACGAGCAGTACTTC
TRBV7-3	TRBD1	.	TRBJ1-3	CASSLKGQGLMDTIYF	TGTGCCAGCAGCTTAAAGGGACAGGGGTTGATGGACACCATATATTTT
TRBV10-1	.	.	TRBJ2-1	CASSESALVVYNEQFF	TGCGCCAGCAGTGAGTCGGCACTAGTTGTCTACAATGAGCAGTTCTTC
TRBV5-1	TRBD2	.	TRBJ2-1	CASSLRFGGPGTSGNNEQFF	TGCGCCAGCAGCTTGAGATTCGGGGGCCCCGGGACTAGCGGGAACAATGAGCAGTTCTTC
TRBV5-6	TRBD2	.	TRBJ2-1	CASSLGASGYYNEQFF	TGTGCCAGCAGCTTGGGGGCTAGCGGCTACTACAATGAGCAGTTCTTC
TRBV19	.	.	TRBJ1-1	CASSIEGNTEAFF	TGTGCCAGTAGTATAGAGGGGAACACTGAAGCTTTCTTT
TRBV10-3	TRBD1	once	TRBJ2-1	CAISESQGQGNDEQFF	TGTGCCATCAGTGAGTCTCAGGGACAGGGGAACGATGAGCAGTTCTTC
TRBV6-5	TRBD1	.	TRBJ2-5	CASSRDREETQYF	TGTGCCAGCAGTCGTGACAGGGAAGAGACCCAGTACTTC
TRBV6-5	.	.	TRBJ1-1	CASSYSTRVGTEAFF	TGTGCCAGCAGTTACTCGACCCGGGTGGGCACTGAAGCTTTCTTT
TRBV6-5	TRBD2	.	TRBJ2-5	CASSYSDGRGTQYF	TGTGCCAGCAGTTACTCGGACGGGAGGGGGACCCAGTACTTC
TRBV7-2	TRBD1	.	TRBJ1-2	CASSINRDSYGYTF	TGTGCCAGCAGCATCAACCGGGACAGCTATGGCTACACCTTC
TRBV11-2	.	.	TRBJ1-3	CASRNWDPGNTIYF	TGTGCCAGCCGCAATTGGGACCCTGGAAACACCATATATTTT
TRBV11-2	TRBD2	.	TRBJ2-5	CASSSVGEGETQYF	TGTGCCAGCAGCTCAGTGGGGGAGGGAGAGACCCAGTACTTC
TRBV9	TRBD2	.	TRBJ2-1	CASSVASGRDGEQFF	TGTGCCAGCAGCGTTGCTAGCGGGAGGGACGGTGAGCAGTTCTTC
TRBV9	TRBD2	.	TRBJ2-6	CASKPGGSGANVLTF	TGTGCCAGTAAGCCGGGGGGCTCTGGGGCCAACGTCCTGACTTTC
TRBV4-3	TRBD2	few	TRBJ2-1	CASSQDPTSGSYNEQFF	TGCGCCAGCAGCCAAGACCCTACTAGCGGGAGCTACAATGAGCAGTTCTTC
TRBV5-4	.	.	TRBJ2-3	CASSLKGFIDTQYF	TGTGCCAGCAGCTTAAAGGGGTTCATAGATACGCAGTATTTT
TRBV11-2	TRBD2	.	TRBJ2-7	CASSERLAGEGEQYF	TGTGCCAGCAGCGAGAGACTAGCGGGAGAGGGCGAGCAGTACTTC
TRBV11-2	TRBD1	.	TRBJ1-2	CASSPGQRIDYGYTF	TGTGCCAGCAGCCCGGGACAGCGAATCGACTATGGCTACACCTTC
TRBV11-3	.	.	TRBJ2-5	CASSFLVAEETQYF	TGTGCCAGCAGCTTTTTGGTAGCGGAAGAGACCCAGTACTTC
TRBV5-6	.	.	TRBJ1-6	CASSLARSPLHF	TGTGCCAGCAGCTTGGCCAGGTCACCCCTCCACTTT
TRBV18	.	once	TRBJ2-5	CASSPFRGLSEETQYF	TGTGCCAGCTCACCATTCAGGGGTCTGTCTGAAGAGACCCAGTACTTC
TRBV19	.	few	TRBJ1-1	CASTTPDINTEAFF	TGTGCCAGTACCACCCCGGATATTAACACTGAAGCTTTCTTT
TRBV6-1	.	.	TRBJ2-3	CASSESPDRTDTQYF	TGTGCCAGCAGTGAATCTCCGGATCGCACAGATACGCAGTATTTT